The TCR beta chain described here comes from a study of blood T cell repertoires in COVID-19. The CDR3 runs 15 residues. V lost 5 bases and J lost 3; bases outside the gene matches: 7. Germline-derived CDR1 and CDR2 are SGHRS and YFSETQ. Libraries were prepared by immunoSEQ multiplex PCR; TCRdb keeps only in-frame clonotypes and omits some of them. This table holds around 250,000 clones, approximately 89% found once. The chain couples TRBV5-1 to TRBJ2-2; 7 nucleotides match TRBD1. The sequence derives from a woman between 70 and 85 years old with COVID-19, enrolled during active disease. Sequences were obtained from peripheral blood. The CDR3 coding sequence is TGCGCCAGCAGTCGAGGGCAGGGGGACACCGGGGAGCTGTTTTTT. Protein product: CASSRGQGDTGELFF.